This entry describes one T cell receptor beta chain. Its target is unknown. Trimming cost V 2 bases and J 0 bases, with 8 bases left between them. Looked up from germline, CDR1 is SGHTS and CDR2 is YDEGEE. The CDR3 extends over 15 amino acids. This sample was included in a study of T cell responses to AZD1222 COVID-19 vaccine. Whole-study findings and limits: White British ancestry dominated among donors, who included more females, and clonal diversity was possibly underestimated.

Generated by immunoSEQ multiplex PCR, the TCRdb table keeps only in-frame clones and is missing some. Of about 75,000 clones in the sample, roughly 84% were seen once. V usage is TRBV5-8 and J usage is TRBJ1-4; D is ambiguous. The TCR comes from an adult who received the AZD1222 COVID-19 vaccine. This material consisted of peripheral blood, taken 28 days after the second AZD1222 dose. The CDR3 nucleotides are TGTGCCAGCAGCTTCGGCATAGCAACTAATGAAAAACTGTTTTTT. As protein: CASSFGIATNEKLFF.